The 5 T cell receptor beta chains presented below share a single source sample, sequenced in a study of T cells after yellow fever vaccination (dated by TCRdb to about 2019). The sample's treatment or condition label, in plain terms: live attenuated yellow fever vaccine strain. Library creation used 5' RACE. The instrument given in TCRdb is Illumina HiSeq 2500. Starting from the raw public reads, TCRdb applied fastp trimming at Q25, assembled clones with MiXCR and retained in-frame beta chains. Entries that share a CDR3 protein sequence are merged under the most common genes and DNA. The sample contains around 340,000 distinct CDR3 sequences, 8.7% of them found a single time. More than 15% of the sample belongs to the ten largest clones. The sample in question was PBMCs, obtained on the day of the first yellow fever vaccination. These receptors all come from a man between 18 and 29 years old who received the YFV17D yellow fever vaccine.

This clonotype was counted only a few times. The rearrangement links TRBV4-2 to TRBJ2-5; D is possibly TRBD2 (5 bases). Germline CDR1 LGHNA, CDR2 YNFKEQ. The V end lost 1 base, the J end lost 5 bases, and 14 bases lay between the germline ends. The CDR3 runs to 15 residues. The CDR3 DNA sequence: TGTGCCAGCAGCCAAGTCAGCGGTCCCCAGGAGACCCAGTACTTC. Residues: CASSQVSGPQETQYF.

CDR3 sequence: CASSQEGDRGYEQYV. The CDR3 DNA reads TGTGCCAGCAGCCAAGAAGGGGACAGGGGCTACGAGCAGTACGTC. The rearrangement uses TRBV3-1 and TRBJ2-7, with 10 bases identical to TRBD1. From germline, CDR1 is LGHDT and CDR2 YNNKEL (reference sequence). Losses at the gene ends were 0 bases for V and 3 bases for J; bases not matched to a gene: 2. The CDR3 spans 15 residues.

The chain uses TRBV20-1 and TRBJ2-7; D remains unclear. Germline V CDR1 and CDR2: DFQATT, SNEGSKA (reference sequence). V lost 1 base to trimming and J lost 2 bases, with 6 bases between them. CDR3 length equals 12 residues. CDR3 amino acids: CSARGRTYEQYV. Written as DNA, the CDR3 is TGCAGTGCTAGAGGCAGAACCTACGAGCAGTACGTC.

Points on this clonotype: Compared with germline, one end of the junction differs, possibly owing to a read error. The chain links TRBV6-1 to TRBJ2-7; D gene ambiguous. CDR1 and CDR2 from the germline V gene are MNHNS and SASEGT. The CDR3 sequence is 14 residues long. Written as DNA, the CDR3 is TGTGGCAGCAGTCTCCCCTCGTCTCCCTACGAGCAGTACTTC. Translation: CGSSLPSSPYEQYF.

V gene TRBV20-1 combines with J gene TRBJ2-7, with 7 bases matching TRBD2. Germline V CDR1 and CDR2: DFQATT, SNEGSKA (reference sequence). The V segment lost 6 bases and the J segment 2 bases; nucleotides outside the gene matches: 10. This CDR3 region has 14 residues. CDR3 sequence: CSALYSRGAYEQYV. Here the CDR3 DNA reads TGCAGTGCCTTATACTCCCGGGGGGCCTACGAGCAGTACGTC.